The rows below give T cell receptor beta chains drawn from one sample of a study of T cells after posttransplantation cyclophosphamide. Clones were read by immunoSEQ multiplex PCR, and TCRdb kept only the in-frame ones, dropping some. The data contain approximately 11,000 clones, approximately 86% of them seen just once; the ten biggest clones take up roughly 27%. The specimen was CD4+ T cells sorted from PBMCs, collected after allogeneic stem cell transplant with posttransplant cyclophosphamide. Receptors were obtained from a male patient aged 30 to 39 who received an allogeneic stem cell transplant from a related donor, was CMV-positive, and had acute GVHD only. Some T cells may be the graft donor's. Each CDR3 is given with its conserved first and last residue. A D gene is named only where the DNA matches it firmly. Clone size is given for some rows only: seen once, a few or many times, or a class if the clone is expanded.

d_call	clone_size	v_call	j_call	cdr3_aa	cdr3_nt
NA	NA	TRBV15	TRBJ2-2	CATSRRTMNTGELFF	TGTGCCACCAGCAGAAGGACTATGAACACCGGGGAGCTGTTTTTT
TRBD1	NA	TRBV2	TRBJ1-2	CASSEARTGVGYTF	TGTGCCAGCAGTGAAGCTAGGACAGGGGTCGGCTACACCTTC
TRBD2	NA	TRBV10-3	TRBJ2-1	CAISVAGGHNEQFF	TGTGCCATCAGTGTAGCGGGGGGGCACAATGAGCAGTTCTTC
NA	NA	TRBV4-2	TRBJ2-6	CASSQGATGANVLTF	TGTGCCAGCAGCCAAGGGGCCACTGGGGCCAACGTCCTGACTTTC
NA	NA	TRBV9	TRBJ2-3	CASSVAEGSTTDTQYF	TGTGCCAGCAGCGTAGCGGAGGGGTCCACCACAGATACGCAGTATTTT
NA	once	TRBV5-1	TRBJ1-1	CASSPTGFLTTFF	TGCGCCAGCAGCCCAACAGGGTTCCTTACGACTTTCTTT
NA	few	TRBV19	TRBJ2-1	CASSIGFSYNEQFF	TGTGCCAGTAGTATCGGTTTCTCCTACAATGAGCAGTTCTTC
TRBD1	NA	TRBV12-5	TRBJ2-3	CASGGQGGTDTQYF	TGTGCTAGTGGTGGACAGGGGGGCACAGATACGCAGTATTTT
NA	NA	TRBV18	TRBJ1-5	CASSPQGNQPQHF	TGTGCCAGCTCACCTCAGGGCAATCAGCCCCAGCATTTT
NA	NA	TRBV11-2	TRBJ1-2	CASSLDSNYGYTF	TGTGCCAGCAGCTTAGACTCCAACTATGGCTACACCTTC
TRBD1	NA	TRBV7-3	TRBJ1-1	CASSSQGDTEAFF	TGTGCCAGCAGCTCGCAGGGGGACACTGAAGCTTTCTTT
NA	NA	TRBV7-2	TRBJ1-1	CASSLGPTVTAEAFF	TGTGCCAGCAGCTTAGGCCCGACAGTCACCGCTGAAGCTTTCTTT
TRBD2	once	TRBV10-2	TRBJ2-2	CASRGWLLAGSTGELFF	TGCGCCAGCAGGGGGTGGCTACTAGCGGGGAGCACCGGGGAGCTGTTTTTT
NA	once	TRBV9	TRBJ1-1	CASSDLLQGNTEAFF	TGTGCCAGCAGCGACCTACTACAGGGGAACACTGAAGCTTTCTTT
NA	NA	TRBV18	TRBJ2-3	CASSPPGLDTQYF	TGTGCCAGCTCACCACCGGGCCTTGATACGCAGTATTTT
TRBD1	NA	TRBV25-1	TRBJ2-3	CASTRTGAPYTQYF	TGTGCCAGCACGAGGACAGGGGCGCCATATACGCAGTATTTT
TRBD2	NA	TRBV7-6	TRBJ2-1	CASSRLAGGNNEQFF	TGTGCCAGCAGCCGACTAGCGGGGGGGAACAATGAGCAGTTCTTC
TRBD2	once	TRBV4-3	TRBJ2-1	CASSQDRTSGGAKFF	TGCGCCAGCAGCCAAGATCGGACTAGCGGGGGGGCTAAGTTCTTC
TRBD1	NA	TRBV7-2	TRBJ1-1	CASTPTGGANTEAFF	TGTGCCAGCACCCCGACAGGGGGCGCGAACACTGAAGCTTTCTTT
NA	few	TRBV7-6	TRBJ1-2	CASSPDKWGYTF	TGTGCCAGCAGCCCAGATAAGTGGGGCTACACCTTC
TRBD1	few	TRBV11-3	TRBJ1-5	CASSPRDRGDSNQPQHF	TGTGCCAGCAGCCCGCGGGACAGGGGGGATAGCAATCAGCCCCAGCATTTT
NA	NA	TRBV19	TRBJ2-5	CASSEGRQETQYF	TGTGCCAGTAGTGAGGGCAGACAAGAGACCCAGTACTTC
TRBD1	NA	TRBV5-4	TRBJ1-1	CASSLGGTGSPEAFF	TGTGCCAGCAGCTTGGGAGGGACAGGGTCCCCTGAAGCTTTCTTT